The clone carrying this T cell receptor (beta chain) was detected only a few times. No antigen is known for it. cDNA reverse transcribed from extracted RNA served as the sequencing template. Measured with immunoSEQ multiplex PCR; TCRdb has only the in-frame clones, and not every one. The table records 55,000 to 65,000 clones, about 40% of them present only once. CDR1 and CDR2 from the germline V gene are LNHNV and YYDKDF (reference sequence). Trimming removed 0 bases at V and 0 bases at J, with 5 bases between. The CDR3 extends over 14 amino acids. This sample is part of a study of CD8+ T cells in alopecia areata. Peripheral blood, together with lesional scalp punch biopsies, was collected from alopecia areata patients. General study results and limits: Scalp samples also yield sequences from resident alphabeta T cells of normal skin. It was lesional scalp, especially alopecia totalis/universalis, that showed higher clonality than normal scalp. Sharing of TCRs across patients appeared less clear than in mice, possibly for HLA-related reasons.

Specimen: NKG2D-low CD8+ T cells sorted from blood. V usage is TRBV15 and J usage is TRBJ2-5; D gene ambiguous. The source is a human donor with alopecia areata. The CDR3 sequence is CATSRDVNQETQYF. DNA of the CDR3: TGTGCCACCAGCAGAGATGTCAACCAAGAGACCCAGTACTTC.